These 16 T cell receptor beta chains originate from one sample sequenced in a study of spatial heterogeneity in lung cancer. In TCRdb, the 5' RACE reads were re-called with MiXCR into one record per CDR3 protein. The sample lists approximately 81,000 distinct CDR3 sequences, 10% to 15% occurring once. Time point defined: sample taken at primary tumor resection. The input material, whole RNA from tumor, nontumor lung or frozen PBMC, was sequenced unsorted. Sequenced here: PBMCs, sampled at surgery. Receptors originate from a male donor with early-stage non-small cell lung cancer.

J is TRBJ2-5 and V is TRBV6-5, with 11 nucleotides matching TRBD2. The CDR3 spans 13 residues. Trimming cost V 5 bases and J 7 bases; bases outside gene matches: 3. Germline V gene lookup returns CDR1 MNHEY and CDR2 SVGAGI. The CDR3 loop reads CASSPGTSGTQYF. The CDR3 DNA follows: TGTGCCAGCAGTCCCGGGACTAGCGGGACCCAGTACTTC.

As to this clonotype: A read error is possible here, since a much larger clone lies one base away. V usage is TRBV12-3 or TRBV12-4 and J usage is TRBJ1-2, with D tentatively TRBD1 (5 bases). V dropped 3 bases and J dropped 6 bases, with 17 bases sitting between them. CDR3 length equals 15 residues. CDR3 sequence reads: CASSFADRGLDGYTF. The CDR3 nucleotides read TGTGCCAGCAGTTTTGCGGATAGGGGACTCGATGGCTACACCTTC.

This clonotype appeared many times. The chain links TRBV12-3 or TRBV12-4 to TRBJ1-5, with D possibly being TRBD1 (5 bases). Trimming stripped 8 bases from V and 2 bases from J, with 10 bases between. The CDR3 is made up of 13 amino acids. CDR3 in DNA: TGTGCCAGCCAGGGTTTAGGCAATCAGCCCCAGCATTTT. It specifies CASQGLGNQPQHF.

The CDR3 region is CASSYDRGDEKLFF. The CDR3 DNA reads as TGTGCCAGCAGCTACGACAGGGGGGACGAAAAACTGTTTTTT. This rearrangement joins TRBV11-2 to TRBJ1-4, with TRBD1 matching over 9 bases. CDR1 is SGHAT, CDR2 FQNNGV, per germline. J gave up 8 bases and V 4 bases, and 5 bases lay outside the gene matches. The length of the CDR3 is 14 residues. Looking up the rest from reference TRBV11-2 and TRBJ1-4 gives the full variable domain: EAGVAQSPRYKIIEKRQSVAFWCNPISGHATLYWYQQILGQGPKLLIQFQNNGVVDDSQLPKDRFSAERLKGVDSTLKIQPAKLEDSAVYLCASSYDRGDEKLFFGSGTQLSVL.

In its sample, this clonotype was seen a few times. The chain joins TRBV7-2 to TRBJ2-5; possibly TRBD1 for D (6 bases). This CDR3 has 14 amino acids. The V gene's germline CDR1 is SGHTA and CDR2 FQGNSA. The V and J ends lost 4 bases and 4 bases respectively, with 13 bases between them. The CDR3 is CASSSRGSGETQYF. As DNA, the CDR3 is TGTGCCAGCAGCTCAAGGGGGAGTGGAGAGACCCAGTACTTC.

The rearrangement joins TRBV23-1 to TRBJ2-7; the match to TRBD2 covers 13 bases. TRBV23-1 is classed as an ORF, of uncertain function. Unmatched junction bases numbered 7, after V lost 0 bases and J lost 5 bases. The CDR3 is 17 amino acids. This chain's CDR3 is CASSQSRGTSGTNEQYF. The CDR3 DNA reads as TGCGCCAGCAGTCAATCCAGGGGGACTAGCGGGACGAACGAGCAGTACTTC.

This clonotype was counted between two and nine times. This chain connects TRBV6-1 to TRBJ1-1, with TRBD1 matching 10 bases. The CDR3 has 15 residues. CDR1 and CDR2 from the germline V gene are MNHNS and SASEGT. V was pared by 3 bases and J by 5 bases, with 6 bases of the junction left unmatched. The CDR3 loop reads CASSDGGTGETEAFF. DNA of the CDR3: TGTGCCAGCAGTGATGGGGGGACAGGGGAAACTGAAGCTTTCTTT.

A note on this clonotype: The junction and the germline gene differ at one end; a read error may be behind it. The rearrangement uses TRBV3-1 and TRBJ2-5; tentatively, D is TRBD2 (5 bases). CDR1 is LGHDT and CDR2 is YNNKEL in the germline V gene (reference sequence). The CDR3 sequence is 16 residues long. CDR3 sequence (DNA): TGTGCCAGCAGCCAAACCTCCGGGCAAAGCTGGGAGACCCGGTACTTC. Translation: CASSQTSGQSWETRYF.

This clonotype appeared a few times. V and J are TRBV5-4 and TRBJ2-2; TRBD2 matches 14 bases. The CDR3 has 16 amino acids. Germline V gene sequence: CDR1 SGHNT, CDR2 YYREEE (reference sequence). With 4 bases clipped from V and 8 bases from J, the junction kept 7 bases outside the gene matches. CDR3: CASSPWTSGRRGELFF. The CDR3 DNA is TGTGCCAGCAGCCCCTGGACTAGCGGGAGGAGAGGGGAGCTGTTTTTT. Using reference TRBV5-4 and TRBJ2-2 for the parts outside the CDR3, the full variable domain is ETGVTQSPTHLIKTRGQQVTLRCSSQSGHNTVSWYQQALGQGPQFIFQYYREEENGRGNFPPRFSGLQFPNYSSELNVNALELDDSALYLCASSPWTSGRRGELFFGEGSRLTVL.

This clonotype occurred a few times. The CDR3 is CASSLDGSPSYEQYF. In DNA form, the CDR3 reads TGTGCCAGCAGCTTAGACGGATCCCCTTCCTACGAGCAGTACTTC. The chain combines TRBV7-3 with TRBJ2-7, with D hard to call. Germline CDR1 is SGHTA and CDR2 is FQGTGA. The CDR3 is 15 residues long. The germline V and J ends were trimmed by 2 bases and 1 base, with 12 bases remaining between them.

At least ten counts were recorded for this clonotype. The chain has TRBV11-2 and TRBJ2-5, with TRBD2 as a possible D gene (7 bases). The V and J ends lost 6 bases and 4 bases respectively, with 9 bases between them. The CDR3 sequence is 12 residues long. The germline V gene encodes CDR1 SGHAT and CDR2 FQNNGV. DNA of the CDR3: TGTGCCAGCAGACGGGGGGCAGAGACCCAGTACTTC. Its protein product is CASRRGAETQYF.

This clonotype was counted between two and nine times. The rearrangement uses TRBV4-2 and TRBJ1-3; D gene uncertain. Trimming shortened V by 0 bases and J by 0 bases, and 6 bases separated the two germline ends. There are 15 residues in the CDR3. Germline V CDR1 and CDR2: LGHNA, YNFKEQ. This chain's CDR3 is CASSQDPNSGNTIYF. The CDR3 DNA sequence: TGTGCCAGCAGCCAAGATCCCAACTCTGGAAACACCATATATTTT.

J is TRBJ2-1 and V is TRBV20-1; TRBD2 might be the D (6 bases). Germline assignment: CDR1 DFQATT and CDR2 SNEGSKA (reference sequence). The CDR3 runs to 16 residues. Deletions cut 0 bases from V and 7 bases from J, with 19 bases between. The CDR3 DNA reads TGCAGTGCTAGAGATTTGGCTACTAGCAAATCTAATGAGCAGTTCTTC. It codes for CSARDLATSKSNEQFF.

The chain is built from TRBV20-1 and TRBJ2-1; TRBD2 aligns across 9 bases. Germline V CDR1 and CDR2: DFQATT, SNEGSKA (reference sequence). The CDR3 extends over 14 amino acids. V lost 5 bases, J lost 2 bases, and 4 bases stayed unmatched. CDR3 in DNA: TGCAGTGCTGTAGGGACTAGCCCCTACAATGAGCAGTTCTTC. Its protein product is CSAVGTSPYNEQFF.

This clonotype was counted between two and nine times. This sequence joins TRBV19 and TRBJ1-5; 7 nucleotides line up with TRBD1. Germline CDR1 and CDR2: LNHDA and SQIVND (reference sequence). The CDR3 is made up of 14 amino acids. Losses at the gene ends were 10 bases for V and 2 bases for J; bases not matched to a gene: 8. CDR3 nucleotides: TGTGCCACCCGTGGGCAGGGGGGCAATCAGCCCCAGCATTTT. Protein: CATRGQGGNQPQHF.

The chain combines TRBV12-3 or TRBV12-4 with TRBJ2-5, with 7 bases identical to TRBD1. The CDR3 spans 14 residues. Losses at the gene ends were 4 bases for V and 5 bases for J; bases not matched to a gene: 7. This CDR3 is CASSYSRGSETQYF. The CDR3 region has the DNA TGTGCCAGCAGTTATTCCAGGGGGTCGGAGACCCAGTACTTC.